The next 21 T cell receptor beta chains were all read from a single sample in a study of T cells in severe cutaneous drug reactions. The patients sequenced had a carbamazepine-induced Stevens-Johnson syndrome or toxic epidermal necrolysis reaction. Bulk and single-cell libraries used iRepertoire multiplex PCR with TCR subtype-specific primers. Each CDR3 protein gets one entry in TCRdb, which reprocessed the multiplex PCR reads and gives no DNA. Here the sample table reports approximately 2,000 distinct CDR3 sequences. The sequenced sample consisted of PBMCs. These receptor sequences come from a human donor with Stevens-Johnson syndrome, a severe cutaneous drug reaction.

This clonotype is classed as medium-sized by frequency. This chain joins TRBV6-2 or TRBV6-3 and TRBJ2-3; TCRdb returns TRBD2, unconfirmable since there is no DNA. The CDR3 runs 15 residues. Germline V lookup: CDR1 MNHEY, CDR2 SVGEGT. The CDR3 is CASTRLAAHTDTQYF.

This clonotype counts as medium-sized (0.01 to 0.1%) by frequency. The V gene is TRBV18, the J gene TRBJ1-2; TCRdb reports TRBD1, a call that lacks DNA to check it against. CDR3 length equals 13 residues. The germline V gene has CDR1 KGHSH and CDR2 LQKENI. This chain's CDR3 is CASSRAGDYGYTF.

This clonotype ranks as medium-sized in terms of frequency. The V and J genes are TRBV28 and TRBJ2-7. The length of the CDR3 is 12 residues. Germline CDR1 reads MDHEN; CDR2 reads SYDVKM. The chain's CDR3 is CASSLYTREQYF. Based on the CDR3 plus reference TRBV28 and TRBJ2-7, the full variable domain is DVKVTQSSRYLVKRTGEKVFLECVQDMDHENMFWYRQDPGLGLRLIYFSYDVKMKEKGDIPEGYSVSREKKERFSLILESASTNQTSMYLCASSLYTREQYFGPGTRLTVT.

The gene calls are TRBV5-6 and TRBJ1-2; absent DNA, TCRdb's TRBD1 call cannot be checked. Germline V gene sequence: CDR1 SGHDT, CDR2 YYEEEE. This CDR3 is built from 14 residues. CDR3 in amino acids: CASSPGQGYYGYTF.

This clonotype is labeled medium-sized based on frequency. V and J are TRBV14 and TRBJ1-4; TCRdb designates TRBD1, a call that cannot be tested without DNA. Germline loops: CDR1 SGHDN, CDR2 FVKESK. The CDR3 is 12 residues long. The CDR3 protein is CASSPTGTELFF.

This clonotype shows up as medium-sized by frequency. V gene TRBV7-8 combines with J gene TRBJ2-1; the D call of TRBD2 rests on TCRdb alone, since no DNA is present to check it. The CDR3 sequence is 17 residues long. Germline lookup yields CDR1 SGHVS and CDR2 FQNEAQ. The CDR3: CASSSRGSGVIGNEQFF.

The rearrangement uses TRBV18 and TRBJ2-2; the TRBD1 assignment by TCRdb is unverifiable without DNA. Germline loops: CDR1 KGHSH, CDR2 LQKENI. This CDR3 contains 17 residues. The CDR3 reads CASSPFGTGPDTGELFF.

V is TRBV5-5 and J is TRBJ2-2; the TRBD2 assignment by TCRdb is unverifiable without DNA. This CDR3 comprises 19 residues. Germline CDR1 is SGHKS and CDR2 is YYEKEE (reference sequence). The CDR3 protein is CASSLAVVPFRGNTGELFF. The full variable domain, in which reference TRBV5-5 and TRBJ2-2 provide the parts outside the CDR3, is DAGVTQSPTHLIKTRGQQVTLRCSPISGHKSVSWYQQVLGQGPQFIFQYYEKEERGRGNFPDRFSARQFPNYSSELNVNALLLGDSALYLCASSLAVVPFRGNTGELFFGEGSRLTVL.

CDR3 sequence reads: CASEDRSGSDTQYF. This chain uses TRBV7-9 with TRBJ2-3; TCRdb calls TRBD1, which cannot be checked without DNA. This CDR3 has 14 amino acids. Germline CDR1 is SEHNR and CDR2 is FQNEAQ (reference sequence).

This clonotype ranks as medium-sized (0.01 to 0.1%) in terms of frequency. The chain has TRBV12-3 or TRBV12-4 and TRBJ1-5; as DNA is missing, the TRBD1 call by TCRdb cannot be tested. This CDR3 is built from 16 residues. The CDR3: CASSFTGTGFNQPQHF.

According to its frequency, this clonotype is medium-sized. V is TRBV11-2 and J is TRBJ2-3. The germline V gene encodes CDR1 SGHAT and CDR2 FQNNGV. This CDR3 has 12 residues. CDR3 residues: CASSFGTDTQYF.

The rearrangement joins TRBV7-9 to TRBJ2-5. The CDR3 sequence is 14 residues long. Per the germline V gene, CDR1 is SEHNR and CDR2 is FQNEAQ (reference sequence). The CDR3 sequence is CASSLVVLQETQYF.

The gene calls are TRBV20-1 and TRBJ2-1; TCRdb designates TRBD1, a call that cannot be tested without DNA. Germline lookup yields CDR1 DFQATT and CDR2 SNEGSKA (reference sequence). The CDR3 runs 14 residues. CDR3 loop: CSAGDSGGHNEQFF.

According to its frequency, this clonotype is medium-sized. The CDR3 is CATSDSIIGVNNEQFF. V and J are TRBV24-1 and TRBJ2-1; there is no DNA to check the TCRdb D call of TRBD1. Looked up from germline, CDR1 is KGHDR and CDR2 is SFDVKD. CDR3 length equals 16 residues.

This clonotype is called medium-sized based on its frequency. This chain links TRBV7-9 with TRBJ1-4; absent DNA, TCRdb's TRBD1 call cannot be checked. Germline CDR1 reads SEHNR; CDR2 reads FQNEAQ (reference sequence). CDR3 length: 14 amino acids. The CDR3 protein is CASSSGQLNEKLFF.

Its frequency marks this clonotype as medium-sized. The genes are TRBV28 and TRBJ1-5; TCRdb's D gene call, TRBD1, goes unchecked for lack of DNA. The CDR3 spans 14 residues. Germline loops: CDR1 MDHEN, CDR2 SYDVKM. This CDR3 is CASSFRGFNQPQHF.

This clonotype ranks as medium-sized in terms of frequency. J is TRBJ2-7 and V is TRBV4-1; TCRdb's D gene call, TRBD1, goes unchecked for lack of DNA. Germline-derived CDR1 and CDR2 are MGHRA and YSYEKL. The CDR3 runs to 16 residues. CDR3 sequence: CASSQEWGTENYEQYF.

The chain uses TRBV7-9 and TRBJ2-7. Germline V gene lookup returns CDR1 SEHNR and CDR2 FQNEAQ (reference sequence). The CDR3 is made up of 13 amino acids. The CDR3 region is CASSLELLYEQYF.

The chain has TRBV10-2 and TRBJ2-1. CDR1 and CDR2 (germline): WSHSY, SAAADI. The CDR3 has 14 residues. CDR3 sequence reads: CASSESSTYNEQFF.

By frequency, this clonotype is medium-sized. CDR3 sequence reads: CATRLGPTDTQYF. This chain joins TRBV5-1 and TRBJ2-3. From germline, CDR1 is SGHRS and CDR2 YFSETQ. The CDR3 totals 13 residues.

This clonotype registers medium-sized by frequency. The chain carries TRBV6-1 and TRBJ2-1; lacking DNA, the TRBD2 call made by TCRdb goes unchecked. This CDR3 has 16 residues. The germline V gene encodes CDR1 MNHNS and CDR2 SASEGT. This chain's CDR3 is CASSDTSGSSYNEQFF.